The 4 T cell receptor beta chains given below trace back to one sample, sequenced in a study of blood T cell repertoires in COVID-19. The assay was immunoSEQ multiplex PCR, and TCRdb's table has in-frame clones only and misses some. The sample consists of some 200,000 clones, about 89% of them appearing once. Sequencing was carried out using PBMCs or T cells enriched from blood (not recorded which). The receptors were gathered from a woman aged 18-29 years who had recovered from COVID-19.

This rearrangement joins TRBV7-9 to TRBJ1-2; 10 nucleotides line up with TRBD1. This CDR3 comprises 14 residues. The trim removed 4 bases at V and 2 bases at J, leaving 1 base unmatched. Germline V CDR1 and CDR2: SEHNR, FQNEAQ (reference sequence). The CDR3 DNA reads TGTGCCAGCAGCTCGGGACAGGGGAACTATGGCTACACCTTC. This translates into CASSSGQGNYGYTF.

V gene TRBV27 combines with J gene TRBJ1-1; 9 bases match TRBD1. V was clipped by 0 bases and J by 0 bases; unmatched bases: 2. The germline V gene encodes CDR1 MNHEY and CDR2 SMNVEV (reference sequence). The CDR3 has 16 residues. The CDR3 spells CASSLSGTGLNTEAFF. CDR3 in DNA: TGTGCCAGCAGTTTATCAGGGACAGGGTTGAACACTGAAGCTTTCTTT.

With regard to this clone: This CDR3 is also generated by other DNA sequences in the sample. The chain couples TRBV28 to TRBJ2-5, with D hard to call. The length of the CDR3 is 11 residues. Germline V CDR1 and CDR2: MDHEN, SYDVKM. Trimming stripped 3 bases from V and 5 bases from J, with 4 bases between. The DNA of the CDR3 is TGTGCCAGCAGTTTGGGCGAGACCCAGTACTTC. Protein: CASSLGETQYF.

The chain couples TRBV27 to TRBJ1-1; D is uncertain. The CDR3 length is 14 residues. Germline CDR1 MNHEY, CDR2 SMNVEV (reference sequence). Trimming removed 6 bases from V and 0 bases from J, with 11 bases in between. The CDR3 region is CASSPSVVNTEAFF. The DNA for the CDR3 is TGTGCCAGCAGCCCGAGTGTGGTGAACACTGAAGCTTTCTTT.